This TCR beta chain was recovered during a study of regulatory T cells in long-lasting Graves disease. Trimming took off 6 bases at V and 7 bases at J, with 19 bases between the two ends. Germline CDR1 is LGHDT and CDR2 is YNNKEL (reference sequence). The CDR3 contains 15 residues. This clonotype has a count of ten or more. Time point given: newly diagnosed GD, antithyroid drugs for less than 3 months. Making the TCR library involved RNA that had been extracted from PBMCs. Researchers made TCR beta libraries by using iRepertoire HTBI primers and running Arm-PCR on CDR3 regions. One entry per CDR3 protein results from TCRdb running MiXCR on the multiplex PCR reads. Found here are some 340,000 distinct CDR3 sequences, approximately 12% of them singletons; the top ten hold 18%. These same records also appear under a second study, on T cells in Graves' hyperthyroidism and ophthalmopathy.

Sequenced material: peripheral blood mononuclear cells (PBMCs), taken at new diagnosis, from a patient treated with antithyroid drugs. This rearrangement joins TRBV3-1 to TRBJ2-1, with no clear D. This clonotype was obtained from a woman younger than 30 with Graves disease. This CDR3 reads CASSPLLAIGNEQFF. For the CDR3, the DNA is TGTGCCAGCAGTCCCCTTTTGGCAATCGGGAATGAGCAGTTCTTC.